Listed here are 21 T cell receptor beta chains from one sample, sequenced in a study of blood T cell repertoires in COVID-19. Here immunoSEQ multiplex PCR was the method, and the copy in TCRdb shows in-frame clones only, minus some. The sample has 100,000 or so clones, roughly 79% seen once. Sequences were obtained from peripheral blood. The source is a woman in her sixties or seventies with acute or convalescent COVID-19.

This clone was found once. The chain joins TRBV19 to TRBJ1-1; TRBD1 matches 7 bases. CDR1 LNHDA and CDR2 SQIVND come from the germline V gene (reference sequence). The CDR3 totals 15 residues. J gave up 4 bases and V 4 bases, and 9 bases lay outside the gene matches. The CDR3 loop is CASSTQPGQRTEAFF. Here the CDR3 DNA reads TGTGCCAGTAGTACCCAACCGGGACAGCGCACTGAAGCTTTCTTT.

This clone appeared once. The chain employs TRBV6-5 and TRBJ1-4; D is uncertain. The CDR3 runs to 14 residues. Trimming shortened V by 2 bases and J by 7 bases, and 11 bases separated the two germline ends. From germline, CDR1 is MNHEY and CDR2 SVGAGI. The CDR3, as DNA: TGTGCCAGCAGTTACGGCCGGCTAGCTGAAAAACTGTTTTTT. Its protein is CASSYGRLAEKLFF.

CDR3: CASSFERGNTIYF. CDR3 bases: TGTGCCAGCAGTTTTGAGAGGGGAAACACCATATATTTT. The rearrangement uses TRBV12-3 or TRBV12-4 and TRBJ1-3; D not certain. CDR3 size: 13 residues. Trimming removed 3 bases at V and 4 bases at J, with 7 bases between.

The chain uses TRBV4-1 and TRBJ1-2; TRBD1 matches at 10 bases. The germline V gene encodes CDR1 MGHRA and CDR2 YSYEKL. Trimming cost V 0 bases and J 4 bases; bases outside gene matches: 5. The CDR3 length is 16 residues. The CDR3 DNA sequence: TGCGCCAGCAGCCAAGAGGGGGACAGGGGACTCTATGGCTACACCTTC. Translating it yields CASSQEGDRGLYGYTF.

The gene calls are TRBV4-2 and TRBJ2-1; D gene uncertain. CDR1 LGHNA and CDR2 YNFKEQ come from the germline V gene. The CDR3 has 15 amino acids. V lost 1 base and J lost 4, with 11 bases in between. CDR3 sequence reads: CASSQGRRVYNEQFF. In DNA, the CDR3 is TGTGCCAGCAGCCAAGGCCGTCGCGTGTACAATGAGCAGTTCTTC.

This chain links TRBV5-1 with TRBJ1-5; no firm D call. The CDR3 has 12 amino acids. Per the germline V gene, CDR1 is SGHRS and CDR2 is YFSETQ. V lost 0 bases, J lost 6 bases, and 4 bases lay in between. CDR3 region: CASSLDGQPQHF. Written as DNA, the CDR3 is TGCGCCAGCAGCTTGGACGGTCAGCCCCAGCATTTT.

V usage is TRBV7-8 and J usage is TRBJ2-5; 11 bases match TRBD2. Germline loops: CDR1 SGHVS, CDR2 FQNEAQ. The CDR3 length is 15 residues. V shed 5 bases and J 2 bases; nucleotides not matched to a gene: 4. As DNA, the CDR3 is TGTGCCAGCAGCCTGACTAGCGGGGCACAAGAGACCCAGTACTTC. It encodes CASSLTSGAQETQYF.

CDR3 DNA sequence: TGTGCCAGCAGTCCTGACACCTATGGCTACACCTTC. Its protein product is CASSPDTYGYTF. V is TRBV6-6 and J is TRBJ1-2; D gene uncertain. Deletions cut 5 bases from V and 4 bases from J, with 8 bases between. The length of the CDR3 is 12 residues. Germline CDR1 reads MNHNY; CDR2 reads SVGAGI (reference sequence).

This chain uses TRBV27 with TRBJ2-3; 9 bases map to TRBD2. CDR1 and CDR2 from the germline V gene are MNHEY and SMNVEV (reference sequence). The CDR3 sequence is 16 residues long. Trimming cost V 3 bases and J 0 bases; bases outside gene matches: 4. The CDR3 loop is CASSFSGGTSTDTQYF. The CDR3 nucleotides are TGTGCCAGCAGTTTTAGCGGGGGTACTAGCACAGATACGCAGTATTTT.

The chain is built from TRBV6-5 and TRBJ1-5; 7 bases fit TRBD1. The J segment lost 7 bases and the V segment lost 2 bases, leaving 2 bases of the junction unmatched. The CDR3 runs to 13 residues. The germline V gene encodes CDR1 MNHEY and CDR2 SVGAGI. CDR3 DNA: TGTGCCAGCAGTTACCAGGGGGACCAGCCCCAGCATTTT. It encodes CASSYQGDQPQHF.

The chain uses TRBV9 and TRBJ2-1, with TRBD2 identical over 8 bases. J lost 8 bases, V lost 0 bases, and 10 bases had no gene match. The CDR3 is 16 amino acids. CDR1 is SGDLS and CDR2 is YYNGEE in the germline V gene. CDR3 amino acids: CASSVDRSGGRDEQFF. The CDR3 bases are TGTGCCAGCAGCGTAGATAGAAGCGGGGGCCGCGATGAGCAGTTCTTC.

The V call is TRBV4-1, the J call TRBJ2-3; the D is unclear. Trimming pared 0 bases from V and 4 bases from J, leaving 5 bases between. The CDR3 runs to 13 residues. Germline CDR1 reads MGHRA; CDR2 reads YSYEKL. In nucleotides, the CDR3 is TGCGCCAGCAGCCAAGAGTCGGCAGATACGCAGTATTTT. It codes for CASSQESADTQYF.

The chain carries TRBV15 and TRBJ1-3; D is possibly TRBD1 (5 bases). Trimming cost V 5 bases and J 2 bases, with 7 bases left between them. The CDR3 length is 13 residues. CDR1 is LNHNV, CDR2 YYDKDF, per germline (reference sequence). CDR3 region: CATSLTAGNTIYF. DNA for the CDR3: TGTGCCACCAGCCTGACAGCTGGAAACACCATATATTTT.

The chain couples TRBV30 to TRBJ1-5; the D is unclear. Trimming stripped 2 bases from V and 5 bases from J, with 10 bases between. Germline CDR1 and CDR2: GTSNPN and SVGIG (reference sequence). This CDR3 has 13 residues. In DNA, the CDR3 is TGTGCCTGGAGTCTAAAGGGAGATCAGCCCCAGCATTTT. This codes for CAWSLKGDQPQHF.

The genes are TRBV7-9 and TRBJ1-1; 9 bases are a match to TRBD1. V dropped 1 base and J dropped 4; count of bases not matched to a gene: 1. From germline, CDR1 is SEHNR and CDR2 FQNEAQ (reference sequence). The CDR3 has 14 residues. The chain's CDR3 is CASSLEGQGTEAFF. The CDR3 DNA follows: TGTGCCAGCAGCTTAGAGGGACAGGGCACTGAAGCTTTCTTT.

The chain combines TRBV19 with TRBJ2-7, with TRBD2 as a possible D gene (5 bases). Germline V gene sequence: CDR1 LNHDA, CDR2 SQIVND (reference sequence). The CDR3 length is 15 residues. V was trimmed by 4 bases and J by 0 bases, leaving 13 bases between them. The CDR3 loop reads CASSTLDGLSYEQYF. The CDR3 region has the DNA TGTGCCAGTAGTACACTCGACGGACTCTCCTACGAGCAGTACTTC. The complete variable domain, with remaining parts taken from reference TRBV19 and TRBJ2-7, reads DGGITQSPKYLFRKEGQNVTLSCEQNLNHDAMYWYRQDPGQGLRLIYYSQIVNDFQKGDIAEGYSVSREKKESFPLTVTSAQKNPTAFYLCASSTLDGLSYEQYFGPGTRLTVT.

The chain joins TRBV9 to TRBJ2-2; a possible D gene is TRBD2 (6 bases). Germline V lookup: CDR1 SGDLS, CDR2 YYNGEE. V was cut by 0 bases and J by 5 bases, with 11 bases left in between. This CDR3 is built from 15 residues. CDR3 coding DNA: TGTGCCAGCAGCGTAGCACCGGGGGAGACCGGGGAGCTGTTTTTT. Translating gives CASSVAPGETGELFF.

This clone was observed a single time. J is TRBJ1-1 and V is TRBV28, with a possible D match to TRBD1 (5 bases). Germline assignment: CDR1 MDHEN and CDR2 SYDVKM. This CDR3 is 13 amino acids long. Trimming removed 8 bases from V and 0 bases from J, with 10 bases in between. CDR3 sequence: CASGRQMNTEAFF. The CDR3, as DNA: TGTGCCAGCGGTAGACAGATGAACACTGAAGCTTTCTTT.

The J gene is TRBJ2-1, the V gene TRBV24-1; 8 bases match TRBD2. V lost 8 bases to trimming and J lost 8 bases; unmatched junction nucleotides: 7. Germline CDR1 is KGHDR and CDR2 is SFDVKD. CDR3 length: 13 amino acids. The CDR3 bases are TGTGCCACCACTACTAGCGGCTTATATGAGCAGTTCTTC. Translated: CATTTSGLYEQFF.

The chain combines TRBV6-5 with TRBJ1-1; no firm D call. The ends were cut back, 6 bases at V and 0 bases at J, with 11 bases in the middle. This CDR3 is built from 14 residues. The germline V gene encodes CDR1 MNHEY and CDR2 SVGAGI. CDR3 loop: CASRFGRMNTEAFF. CDR3 in DNA: TGTGCCAGCAGGTTCGGGAGAATGAACACTGAAGCTTTCTTT.

The chain links TRBV4-3 to TRBJ1-4; a weak D match, TRBD1 (6 bases). The V gene lost 5 bases and the J gene lost 10 bases, with 23 bases spanning the gap. The CDR3 runs to 16 residues. Germline V gives CDR1 LGHNA, CDR2 YSLEER. The CDR3 DNA sequence: TGCGCCAGCAGCGCCTCGATACAGGGAAGGGGACGAAAACTGTTTTTT. It yields the protein CASSASIQGRGRKLFF.